This T cell receptor (beta chain) was recorded in a study of blood T cell repertoires in COVID-19. Background on the study: PBMCs, B-cell-depleted T cells, or T cells provided the cDNA or gDNA that made up the material.

The CDR3 is made up of 14 amino acids. Germline CDR1 is ENHRY and CDR2 is SYGVKD. Trimming took off 0 bases at V and 5 bases at J, with 8 bases between the two ends. The repertoire was sequenced with immunoSEQ multiplex PCR; TCRdb's copy has only in-frame clones and lacks some. The data show under 150,000 clones, around 87% seen once. This TCR derives from a man aged 45-65 years with active COVID-19. The sequenced sample was peripheral blood. This sequence joins TRBV10-3 and TRBJ1-5; no firm D call. This chain's CDR3 is CAISESSGDQPQHF. In DNA, the CDR3 is TGTGCCATCAGTGAGTCGTCAGGCGATCAGCCCCAGCATTTT.